Shown below are 21 T cell receptor beta chains from a single sample sequenced in a study of blood T cell repertoires in COVID-19. Assay used: immunoSEQ multiplex PCR; TCRdb lists only in-frame clones, some missing. This table holds over 120,000 clones, 80% found once. The specimen sequenced was peripheral blood. These receptors all stem from a man in his 70s who had recovered from COVID-19.

This clone was picked up a small number of times. The V call is TRBV7-9, the J call TRBJ2-2; 8 positions agree with TRBD2. Trimming took 0 bases from V and 7 from J; bases not matched to a gene: 10. From germline, CDR1 is SEHNR and CDR2 FQNEAQ (reference sequence). This CDR3 comprises 17 residues. CDR3 in amino acids: CASSLAGRGRLIGELFF. The CDR3 nucleotides are TGTGCCAGCAGCTTAGCCGGTCGCGGGAGGCTAATCGGGGAGCTGTTTTTT.

The chain is built from TRBV18 and TRBJ2-7; a weak D match, TRBD1 (5 bases). V gave up 8 bases and J gave up 1 base, with 12 bases separating them. This CDR3 is 13 amino acids long. Germline V gene sequence: CDR1 KGHSH, CDR2 LQKENI. The DNA of the CDR3 is TGTGCCAGCCAACAGGACCTTTCCTACGAGCAGTACTTC. It translates to CASQQDLSYEQYF.

The J gene is TRBJ1-1, the V gene TRBV5-4; no reliable D call. V was cut by 0 bases and J by 2 bases, with 5 bases left in between. Looked up from germline, CDR1 is SGHNT and CDR2 is YYREEE (reference sequence). The CDR3 runs to 13 residues. CDR3 residues: CASSLDFNTEAFF. In DNA, the CDR3 is TGTGCCAGCAGCTTGGACTTCAACACTGAAGCTTTCTTT.

V usage is TRBV15 and J usage is TRBJ2-2, with D tentatively TRBD1 (6 bases). Germline V gene lookup returns CDR1 LNHNV and CDR2 YYDKDF (reference sequence). Trimming took 5 bases from V and 2 from J, leaving 12 bases between them. The CDR3 length is 15 residues. This chain's CDR3 is CATSPTGDNTGELFF. CDR3 sequence (DNA): TGTGCCACCAGCCCGACAGGAGACAACACCGGGGAGCTGTTTTTT.

The DNA of the CDR3 is TGCGCCAGCAGCTACTCAACAGGGGAGAACACTGAAGCTTTCTTT. Protein: CASSYSTGENTEAFF. V is TRBV4-3 and J is TRBJ1-1; the match to TRBD1 covers 7 bases. The CDR3 covers 15 residues. Germline loops: CDR1 LGHNA, CDR2 YSLEER. V lost 5 bases and J lost 1; bases outside the gene matches: 7.

V is TRBV5-3 and J is TRBJ2-2, with 10 bases lining up with TRBD1. TRBV5-3 is flagged as an ORF with uncertain function. This CDR3 region has 17 residues. The V gene end was trimmed by 6 bases and the J gene end by 3 bases; junction bases not matched to a gene: 11. DNA of the CDR3: TGTGCCAGAATCAGAAAGGACAGGGGGGAATACACCGGGGAGCTGTTTTTT. This codes for CARIRKDRGEYTGELFF.

The chain is built from TRBV11-2 and TRBJ2-2, with TRBD1 matching 10 bases. Trimming cost V 4 bases and J 7 bases; bases outside gene matches: 3. Germline V CDR1 and CDR2: SGHAT, FQNNGV. The CDR3 runs to 14 residues. CDR3 amino acids: CASSSTGGYGELFF. The CDR3 nucleotides read TGTGCCAGCAGCTCGACAGGGGGCTACGGGGAGCTGTTTTTT.

The chain's CDR3 is CASSEYYRDNGAGYTF. The CDR3 DNA is TGTGCCAGCAGTGAATACTATCGGGACAATGGTGCCGGCTACACCTTC. The chain carries TRBV25-1 and TRBJ1-2, with D perhaps matching TRBD1 (6 bases). CDR1 MGHDK and CDR2 SYGVNS come from the germline V gene. CDR3 length equals 16 residues. The V end was cut by 0 bases, the J end by 8 bases, with 19 bases between.

This rearrangement joins TRBV10-2 to TRBJ1-2; D might be TRBD1 (6 bases). The CDR3 is 14 amino acids. V lost 10 bases and J 5 bases, leaving 20 bases between the germline ends. Germline CDR1 reads WSHSY; CDR2 reads SAAADI. DNA for the CDR3: TGCGCCACCGGCCCACAGGGAAATGAGTATGGCTACACCTTC. This gives the protein CATGPQGNEYGYTF.

CDR3 sequence reads: CASNRRGTNTGELFF. The CDR3 DNA is TGTGCCAGCAATCGAAGGGGGACAAACACCGGGGAGCTGTTTTTT. This chain links TRBV2 with TRBJ2-2; a possible D gene is TRBD1 (6 bases). The germline V gene has CDR1 SNHLY and CDR2 FYNNEI. V was pared by 7 bases and J by 2 bases, with 14 bases between. The CDR3 has 15 residues. Complete variable domain (other parts from reference TRBV2 and TRBJ2-2): EPEVTQTPSHQVTQMGQEVILRCVPISNHLYFYWYRQILGQKVEFLVSFYNNEISEKSEIFDDQFSVERPDGSNFTLKIRSTKLEDSAMYFCASNRRGTNTGELFFGEGSRLTVL.

V and J are TRBV28 and TRBJ1-2; 9 positions agree with TRBD1. The CDR3 totals 14 residues. Germline CDR1 is MDHEN and CDR2 is SYDVKM. V shed 3 bases, J shed 2 bases, and the junction held 1 base outside the gene matches. The CDR3 loop is CASSFGTGNYGYTF. CDR3 bases: TGTGCCAGCAGTTTCGGGACAGGGAACTATGGCTACACCTTC.

CDR3 DNA: TGTGCCAGCAGTACAGGGTCCGGGGCCAACGTCCTGACTTTC. Translated, it gives CASSTGSGANVLTF. This chain connects TRBV6-5 to TRBJ2-6; possibly TRBD1 for D (6 bases). The CDR3 has 14 residues. V was clipped by 5 bases and J by 4 bases, with 9 bases between them. The germline V gene encodes CDR1 MNHEY and CDR2 SVGAGI.

The chain links TRBV5-8 to TRBJ2-2, with D perhaps TRBD2 (5 bases). Germline CDR1 reads SGHTS; CDR2 reads YDEGEE. The CDR3 sequence is 15 residues long. Trimming removed 0 bases from V and 4 bases from J, with 10 bases in between. In nucleotides, the CDR3 is TGTGCCAGCAGCTTGGGTTCGGGGAGCACCGGGGAGCTGTTTTTT. Its translation is CASSLGSGSTGELFF. The entire variable domain, with the rest obtained from reference TRBV5-8 and TRBJ2-2, is as follows: EAGVTQSPTHLIKTRGQQATLRCSPISGHTSVYWYQQALGLGLQFLLWYDEGEERNRGNFPPRFSGRQFPNYSSELNVNALELEDSALYLCASSLGSGSTGELFFGEGSRLTVL.

The CDR3 DNA sequence: TGTGCCAGCAGCTCTTCAGGTAATATGAGGCAGGGGTGGTGGGAGCAGTACTTC. It yields the protein CASSSSGNMRQGWWEQYF. The genes are TRBV11-3 and TRBJ2-7; maybe TRBD1 (6 bases). The germline V and J ends were trimmed by 4 bases and 7 bases, with 29 bases remaining between them. The CDR3 is made up of 18 amino acids. Looked up from germline, CDR1 is SGHNT and CDR2 is YENEEA.

The chain combines TRBV6-5 with TRBJ2-2, with TRBD1 as a possible D gene (5 bases). Per germline, CDR1 MNHEY and CDR2 SVGAGI. Trimming took 8 bases from V and 6 from J, leaving 16 bases between them. There are 14 residues in the CDR3. CDR3 nucleotide sequence: TGTGCCAGCCTGCCTGACAGATGGTCCGGGGAGCTGTTTTTT. It yields the protein CASLPDRWSGELFF.

The J gene is TRBJ2-3, the V gene TRBV10-3, with D perhaps TRBD2 (5 bases). Per germline, CDR1 ENHRY and CDR2 SYGVKD. V was pared by 3 bases and J by 5 bases, with 9 bases between. The CDR3 totals 13 residues. The CDR3 protein is CAISDEGGDTQYF. In nucleotides, the CDR3 is TGTGCCATCAGTGACGAAGGAGGAGATACGCAGTATTTT.

This rearrangement joins TRBV2 to TRBJ2-1; TRBD2 matches at 10 bases. The V and J ends lost 6 bases and 4 bases, in that order; junction bases with no gene match: 9. This CDR3 comprises 16 residues. Germline V gene sequence: CDR1 SNHLY, CDR2 FYNNEI. CDR3: CASRSGTSVAYNEQFF. The DNA of the CDR3 is TGTGCCAGCAGGTCCGGGACTAGCGTCGCGTACAATGAGCAGTTCTTC.

The chain uses TRBV7-3 and TRBJ2-3, with 8 bases that match TRBD2. The CDR3 totals 16 residues. CDR1 SGHTA and CDR2 FQGTGA come from the germline V gene. Trimming cost V 5 bases and J 5 bases; bases outside gene matches: 12. CDR3 sequence reads: CASSPSGGPLRDTQYF. DNA for the CDR3: TGTGCCAGCAGCCCAAGCGGGGGCCCCCTGCGAGATACGCAGTATTTT. The full variable domain, completed using reference TRBV7-3 and TRBJ2-3, is GAGVSQTPSNKVTEKGKYVELRCDPISGHTALYWYRQSLGQGPEFLIYFQGTGAADDSGLPNDRFFAVRPEGSVSTLKIQRTERGDSAVYLCASSPSGGPLRDTQYFGPGTRLTVL.

The chain uses TRBV10-3 and TRBJ1-1; a possible D gene is TRBD1 (5 bases). CDR1 ENHRY and CDR2 SYGVKD come from the germline V gene. The CDR3 has 16 residues. Deletions cut 1 base from V and 0 bases from J, with 12 bases between. CDR3 bases: TGTGCCATCAGTGAGTATAGAGGACAATTGAACACTGAAGCTTTCTTT. Translating gives CAISEYRGQLNTEAFF.

The gene calls are TRBV2 and TRBJ2-3, with D possibly being TRBD1 (6 bases). Germline V gene sequence: CDR1 SNHLY, CDR2 FYNNEI. V lost 7 bases to trimming and J lost 1 base, with 15 bases between them. The length of the CDR3 is 15 residues. CDR3 sequence reads: CASKVGTTGTDTQYF. Here the CDR3 DNA reads TGTGCCAGCAAGGTAGGGACAACGGGCACAGATACGCAGTATTTT.

The chain is built from TRBV25-1 and TRBJ1-6; a weak D match, TRBD1 (5 bases). V lost 10 bases and J lost 4, with 17 bases in between. CDR1 is MGHDK and CDR2 is SYGVNS in the germline V gene. The CDR3 is made up of 15 amino acids. The CDR3 nucleotides read TGTGCCACCTCGGACATAGGGAAGTATAATTCACCCCTCCACTTT. The encoded protein is CATSDIGKYNSPLHF.